This T cell receptor beta chain is from a study of shared clonotypes between healthy human individuals. This clone occurred many times. What it binds is unknown. There are 15 residues in the CDR3. Germline CDR1 and CDR2: MNHEY and SMNVEV (reference sequence). Trimming removed 2 bases from V and 2 bases from J; junction bases left unmatched: 6. The study's findings and limits: It was observed that about 5% of naive CD4 clonotypes were shared across several donors.

The method was immunoSEQ multiplex PCR; TCRdb's version includes in-frame clones alone and lacks a portion of them. The sample shows over a million clones, around 75% of them seen only once. The chain employs TRBV27 and TRBJ2-7; 7 bases fit TRBD1. The TCR sequence derives from a young man in good health. Sequenced: memory CD4+ T cells sorted from blood. As for subset: CD45RA-negative fraction. The CDR3 reads CASSLKETGAYEQYF. For the CDR3, the DNA is TGTGCCAGCAGTTTAAAAGAAACAGGGGCCTACGAGCAGTACTTC.